This paragraph covers one TCR beta chain sequence. Its antigen remains unknown. Profiled with immunoSEQ multiplex PCR; TCRdb holds only in-frame clones, not every one. The table includes around 200,000 clones, under 95% detected once. This entry is derived from a study of T cell responses to AZD1222 COVID-19 vaccine. V lost 2 bases and J 1 base, leaving 17 bases between the germline ends. The CDR3 covers 17 residues. CDR1 is SNHLY and CDR2 is FYNNEI in the germline V gene. General observations from the study: Mapped onto spike, vaccine-associated CD4 TCRs spanned it and were dominant at 160-218 and 743-854. Repertoires in all cases were sampled only once the peak T cell response had passed. Donors were largely white British and mainly female; clonal diversity was possibly underestimated.

The TCR originated in an adult who received the AZD1222 COVID-19 vaccine. The material was peripheral blood, obtained 28 days after the second AZD1222 dose. The chain uses TRBV2 and TRBJ1-2; the D is unclear. Written as DNA, the CDR3 is TGTGCCAGCAGTGAAAGAAGGGCAGCGGAGATTAACTATGGCTACACCTTC. Its translation is CASSERRAAEINYGYTF.